This T cell receptor beta chain was documented in a study of blood T cell repertoires in COVID-19. In the study overall: From T cells, B-cell-depleted T cells, or PBMCs came the material, which was cDNA or gDNA.

The germline V gene encodes CDR1 SGHDN and CDR2 FVKESK. The V gene lost 0 bases and the J gene lost 2 bases, with 15 bases spanning the gap. The CDR3 has 17 amino acids. Living in 24 US areas, the participants were between roughly 18 and 89 years of age. Categorization into cohorts depended on clinical history that participants reported. Source study methods: Amplification of reference gene primers provided the estimated nucleated cell counts. Here immunoSEQ multiplex PCR was the method, and the copy in TCRdb shows in-frame clones only, minus some. The DNA was the basis for D and trimming; V, J and clone size are from that table. The data show around 200,000 clones, with 80% seen just once and 6.5% to 8.5% held by the top ten.

Sequenced: PBMCs or T cells enriched from blood (not recorded which). This chain uses TRBV14 with TRBJ2-3, with D possibly matching TRBD2 (7 bases). The TCR was taken from a woman in her thirties or forties with acute COVID-19. The CDR3 DNA sequence: TGTGCCAGCAGCCAAGATGACGCGGGGGCCGCCACAGATACGCAGTATTTT. It specifies CASSQDDAGAATDTQYF.